This passage covers 18 T cell receptor beta chains from one sample sequenced in a study of blood T cell repertoires in COVID-19. The protocol was immunoSEQ multiplex PCR, while the TCRdb copy is restricted to in-frame clones and leaves out a portion. The sample gives over 80,000 clones, 79% of which show up once; less than 20% is in the top ten. Sequenced material: peripheral blood. These receptors all stem from a woman older than 75 with active or convalescent COVID-19.

In the case of this clone: Sequence at one end of the junction differs from germline and may be a read error. The chain couples TRBV5-1 to TRBJ2-5, with 7 bases that match TRBD1. This CDR3 comprises 15 residues. The germline gives CDR1 SGHRS, CDR2 YFSETQ. CDR3 DNA: TGTGCCAGCAGCTTGGGGCCGACAGGGTACGAGACCCAGTACTTC. Translated: CASSLGPTGYETQYF.

The V call is TRBV10-2, the J call TRBJ2-7; D gene unclear. V was pared by 3 bases and J by 1 base, with 10 bases between. CDR3 size: 14 residues. Germline values: CDR1 WSHSY, CDR2 SAAADI. Here the CDR3 DNA reads TGCGCCAGCAGTGATAATATAGCTTCCTACGAGCAGTACTTC. Protein product: CASSDNIASYEQYF.

The J gene is TRBJ2-3, the V gene TRBV6-5; TRBD1 is a possible D gene (6 bases). The V gene lost 2 bases and the J gene lost 6 bases, with 12 bases spanning the gap. CDR1 is MNHEY and CDR2 is SVGAGI in the germline V gene. CDR3 size: 14 residues. This CDR3 reads CASSYDRFTDTQYF. CDR3 nucleotide sequence: TGTGCCAGCAGTTACGACAGGTTCACGGATACGCAGTATTTT.

The chain couples TRBV6-2 or TRBV6-3 to TRBJ1-2; no reliable D call. The V and J ends lost 0 bases and 7 bases respectively, with 15 bases between them. The germline CDR1 and CDR2 sequences are MNHEY and SVGEGT. The CDR3 contains 15 residues. The CDR3 DNA follows: TGTGCCAGCAGTTACTCAGCCACGCTTCTAGGTGGCTACACCTTC. It encodes CASSYSATLLGGYTF.

The rearrangement uses TRBV27 and TRBJ2-3; 12 bases are a match to TRBD2. Germline assignment: CDR1 MNHEY and CDR2 SMNVEV (reference sequence). CDR3 length equals 17 residues. The trim removed 5 bases at V and 0 bases at J, leaving 6 bases unmatched. CDR3 sequence (DNA): TGTGCCAGCAGTCCCCTAGCGGGAGGGGTTAGCACAGATACGCAGTATTTT. This sequence encodes CASSPLAGGVSTDTQYF.

The V gene is TRBV7-8, the J gene TRBJ2-5; D is undetermined. This CDR3 spans 12 amino acids. The germline CDR1 and CDR2 sequences are SGHVS and FQNEAQ. V gave up 5 bases and J gave up 5 bases, with 9 bases separating them. The CDR3: CASSQLSETQYF. Written as DNA, the CDR3 is TGTGCCAGCAGCCAGCTTAGCGAGACCCAGTACTTC.

The chain uses TRBV27 and TRBJ2-7; 13 nucleotides agree with TRBD2. This CDR3 is built from 18 residues. Germline values: CDR1 MNHEY, CDR2 SMNVEV (reference sequence). V dropped 5 bases and J dropped 2; count of bases not matched to a gene: 12. CDR3 sequence: CASSPKAPGLAGTYEQYF. Written as DNA, the CDR3 is TGTGCCAGCAGTCCGAAGGCGCCGGGACTAGCGGGGACCTACGAGCAGTACTTC.

V and J are TRBV6-5 and TRBJ1-2, with D perhaps TRBD1 (5 bases). This CDR3 spans 14 amino acids. V lost 6 bases and J lost 4, with 15 bases in between. Germline lookup yields CDR1 MNHEY and CDR2 SVGAGI. The CDR3 protein is CASSTGGLPYGYTF. The CDR3 bases are TGTGCCAGCAGCACAGGCGGTCTTCCCTATGGCTACACCTTC.

This chain links TRBV6-5 with TRBJ1-1, with D unresolved. V lost 6 bases and J 2 bases, leaving 13 bases between the germline ends. Germline CDR1 and CDR2: MNHEY and SVGAGI. The CDR3 has 14 residues. The CDR3 bases are TGTGCCAGCAGGCCGTACGGAGCAAACACTGAAGCTTTCTTT. Protein sequence: CASRPYGANTEAFF.

This sequence joins TRBV18 and TRBJ2-7; TRBD1 matches at 7 bases. Germline V gene sequence: CDR1 KGHSH, CDR2 LQKENI. The trim removed 3 bases at V and 3 bases at J, leaving 5 bases unmatched. This CDR3 has 14 residues. CDR3 region: CASSPKGQYYEQYF. CDR3 bases: TGTGCCAGCTCACCTAAGGGACAGTACTACGAGCAGTACTTC.

The rearrangement joins TRBV2 to TRBJ2-5, with 10 bases that match TRBD1. V was pared by 8 bases and J by 5 bases, with 5 bases of the junction left unmatched. Germline CDR1 reads SNHLY; CDR2 reads FYNNEI. The CDR3 is 13 residues long. The CDR3 is CASGRGQGETQYF. In DNA, the CDR3 is TGTGCCAGCGGGAGGGGACAGGGGGAGACCCAGTACTTC.

The chain uses TRBV24-1 and TRBJ2-7; maybe TRBD1 (5 bases). Germline lookup yields CDR1 KGHDR and CDR2 SFDVKD. The V gene lost 2 bases and the J gene lost 2 bases, with 12 bases spanning the gap. The CDR3 covers 15 residues. Here the CDR3 reads CATSDSTTATYEQYF. CDR3 sequence (DNA): TGTGCCACCAGTGATTCAACGACAGCTACCTACGAGCAGTACTTC.

The chain has TRBV7-2 and TRBJ2-7, with 11 bases that match TRBD2. This CDR3 is built from 13 residues. Germline CDR1 is SGHTA and CDR2 is FQGNSA. Trimming took 4 bases from V and 7 from J; bases not matched to a gene: 3. CDR3 DNA sequence: TGTGCCAGCAGCTCACTAGCGGGAGAGGAGCAGTACTTC. Translating gives CASSSLAGEEQYF.

The chain combines TRBV15 with TRBJ1-6; D unclear. Germline lookup yields CDR1 LNHNV and CDR2 YYDKDF (reference sequence). V lost 3 bases to trimming and J lost 6 bases, with 12 bases between them. The CDR3 loop spans 15 amino acids. In nucleotides, the CDR3 is TGTGCCACCAGCAGCCCCGGTATGCCTAATTCACCCCTCCACTTT. This translates into CATSSPGMPNSPLHF.

The count of this clone is one. The V gene is TRBV28, the J gene TRBJ1-4, with TRBD1 as a possible D gene (5 bases). The CDR3 is 13 residues long. Trimming stripped 7 bases from V and 4 bases from J, with 10 bases between. Germline values: CDR1 MDHEN, CDR2 SYDVKM. The CDR3 nucleotides read TGTGCCAGCACGGGGGGAGATAATGAAAAACTGTTTTTT. This translates into CASTGGDNEKLFF.

A single count supports this clone. This chain uses TRBV7-9 with TRBJ2-3, with D perhaps matching TRBD2 (6 bases). This CDR3 spans 14 amino acids. Germline CDR1 reads SEHNR; CDR2 reads FQNEAQ (reference sequence). Here the CDR3 DNA reads TGTAGCTGGGAGACTAGTGACAACACAGATACGCAGTATTTT. It encodes CSWETSDNTDTQYF.

The chain is built from TRBV7-2 and TRBJ2-7; 9 positions agree with TRBD1. In germline, CDR1 is SGHTA, CDR2 FQGNSA. The CDR3 length is 14 residues. The junction had 6 bases not matched to a gene; V was cut back by 3 bases and J by 6 bases. CDR3 loop: CASSFGTGSGEQYF. The CDR3 nucleotides read TGTGCCAGCAGCTTCGGGACAGGGTCTGGCGAGCAGTACTTC. The whole variable domain, remainder taken from reference TRBV7-2 and TRBJ2-7, is GAGVSQSPSNKVTEKGKDVELRCDPISGHTALYWYRQSLGQGLEFLIYFQGNSAPDKSGLPSDRFSAERTGGSVSTLTIQRTQQEDSAVYLCASSFGTGSGEQYFGPGTRLTVT.

The genes are TRBV28 and TRBJ1-1; D gene ambiguous. CDR3 length: 15 residues. The V end was cut by 5 bases, the J end by 3 bases, with 16 bases between. Germline V gene lookup returns CDR1 MDHEN and CDR2 SYDVKM. The CDR3 protein is CASSLAPPRDTEAFF. CDR3 DNA sequence: TGTGCCAGCAGTCTGGCCCCACCGAGGGACACTGAAGCTTTCTTT.